This TCR beta chain derives from a study of blood T cells in healthy people across ages. Sample-barcoded 5' priming and a J-beta primer mix drove a second PCR of 7 to 11 cycles. Carrying 12 random nucleotides, a template-switch adaptor labeled each individual cDNA molecule. MiXCR, run by TCRdb on the 5' RACE reads, gives a single entry per CDR3 protein. The profile covers 900,000 to 950,000 distinct CDR3 sequences, with just under 30% appearing a single time and approximately 10% taken by the ten largest. In germline, CDR1 is SEHNR, CDR2 FQNEAQ (reference sequence). Trimming pared 0 bases from V and 6 bases from J, leaving 27 bases between. This CDR3 is 20 amino acids long. The data were also submitted as part of a second study, on T cells of mothers and their children.

This TCR came from a woman aged 35 to 49 in good health. The specimen was blood. The gene calls are TRBV7-9 and TRBJ2-1; D possibly corresponds to TRBD2 (6 bases). The CDR3 sequence: CASSLARLDQPFYFPNEQFF. DNA of the CDR3: TGTGCCAGCAGCTTAGCCCGACTAGACCAGCCATTCTACTTTCCCAATGAGCAGTTCTTC. Full variable domain (remainder filled in from reference TRBV7-9 and TRBJ2-1): DTGVSQNPRHKITKRGQNVTFRCDPISEHNRLYWYRQTLGQGPEFLTYFQNEAQLEKSRLLSDRFSAERPKGSFSTLEIQRTEQGDSAMYLCASSLARLDQPFYFPNEQFFGPGTRLTVL.